The 20 T cell receptor beta chains listed next were all sequenced from one sample in a study of prognosis after radiotherapy for stage I lung cancer. From genomic DNA, TCR beta CDR3 was amplified by two-round multiplex PCR. Individual primers that were specific to each TRBV and TRBJ gene served in first-round PCR. TCRdb reprocessed the multiplex PCR reads via MiXCR and lists one record per CDR3 protein. The sample contains fewer than 40,000 distinct CDR3 sequences, 32% of which appear only once. The specimen was PBMCs, collected before or after stereotactic body radiation therapy (not recorded which). The receptors stem from a donor aged 50 or older with non-small cell lung cancer.

This clonotype was seen repeatedly, ten times or more. The chain joins TRBV29-1 to TRBJ1-2; tentative D call: TRBD1 (6 bases). Germline V gene data show CDR1 as SQVTM and CDR2 as ANQGSEA. The CDR3 has 13 residues. Trimming stripped 4 bases from V and 3 bases from J, with 12 bases between. Here the CDR3 DNA reads TGCAGCGTTGCGAACAGGGACGACTATGGCTACACCTTC. Translation: CSVANRDDYGYTF.

This clonotype was found many times. The rearrangement uses TRBV19 and TRBJ2-3, with 13 bases matching TRBD2. In germline, CDR1 is LNHDA, CDR2 SQIVND (reference sequence). The CDR3 spans 17 residues. The ends lost 5 bases at V and 1 base at J; junction bases unmatched: 6. The CDR3 DNA reads TGTGCCAGTAGTGGACGGACTAGCGGGAGAGGCACAGATACGCAGTATTTT. Its protein product is CASSGRTSGRGTDTQYF.

The sample holds many counts of this clonotype. This sequence joins TRBV5-1 and TRBJ2-2, with 8 bases matching TRBD2. Trimming at V came to 1 base and at J to 3 bases, leaving 2 bases not matched to a gene. The CDR3 extends over 15 amino acids. From germline, CDR1 is SGHRS and CDR2 YFSETQ. CDR3: CASSLWREDTGELFF. In DNA, the CDR3 is TGCGCCAGCAGCTTGTGGCGGGAGGACACCGGGGAGCTGTTTTTT.

The chain employs TRBV11-2 and TRBJ2-4; D ambiguous. There are 13 residues in the CDR3. V was cut by 8 bases and J by 9 bases, with 17 bases left in between. Looked up from germline, CDR1 is SGHAT and CDR2 is FQNNGV. CDR3 sequence reads: CASAELGVFIQYF. The CDR3 DNA is TGTGCCAGCGCCGAACTTGGGGTGTTCATTCAGTACTTC. The whole variable domain, filled in from reference TRBV11-2 and TRBJ2-4, reads EAGVAQSPRYKIIEKRQSVAFWCNPISGHATLYWYQQILGQGPKLLIQFQNNGVVDDSQLPKDRFSAERLKGVDSTLKIQPAKLEDSAVYLCASAELGVFIQYFGAGTRLSVL.

This clonotype has a count of ten or more. The J gene is TRBJ2-7, the V gene TRBV6-2 or TRBV6-3; TRBD2 agrees at 9 bases. V gave up 2 bases and J gave up 5 bases; unmatched junction bases: 7. The CDR3 is 15 amino acids. Germline V gene data show CDR1 as MNHEY and CDR2 as SVGEGT. CDR3 bases: TGTGCCAGCAGTTACGGCCGACTAGCGGAGAACGAGCAGTACTTC. Its protein is CASSYGRLAENEQYF.

The rearrangement links TRBV7-8 to TRBJ2-3; the D call may be TRBD1 or TRBD2 (5 bases each). V lost 5 bases and J 0 bases, leaving 9 bases between the germline ends. There are 14 residues in the CDR3. Germline V lookup: CDR1 SGHVS, CDR2 FQNEAQ. The CDR3, as DNA: TGTGCCAGCAGCCGAGGGGACAGCACAGATACGCAGTATTTT. This encodes CASSRGDSTDTQYF.

J is TRBJ2-3 and V is TRBV6-4; the D gene is possibly TRBD2 (6 bases). This CDR3 comprises 15 residues. Germline assignment: CDR1 MRHNA and CDR2 SNTAGT. V shed 3 bases and J shed 2 bases, with 12 bases lying between them. CDR3 nucleotides: TGTGCCAGCAGTGAGGGGTCGGGGGACACAGATACGCAGTATTTT. Encoded protein: CASSEGSGDTDTQYF.

The chain carries TRBV6-1 and TRBJ1-6, with D possibly being TRBD1 (6 bases). Trimming cost V 6 bases and J 4 bases, with 13 bases left between them. The germline CDR1 and CDR2 sequences are MNHNS and SASEGT. CDR3 length: 15 residues. In nucleotides, the CDR3 is TGTGCCAGCAGGGGAGGGGGAACGTATAATTCACCCCTCCACTTT. It specifies CASRGGGTYNSPLHF.

This clonotype was recorded many times. This chain links TRBV28 with TRBJ1-3; maybe TRBD1 (5 bases). CDR1 and CDR2 from the germline V gene are MDHEN and SYDVKM. V was cut by 4 bases and J by 0 bases, with 13 bases left in between. The CDR3 is 16 residues long. The CDR3, as DNA: TGTGCCAGCAGTTCTATAGGGGTCGACTCTGGAAACACCATATATTTT. As protein: CASSSIGVDSGNTIYF.

With regard to this clonotype: One end of the junction does not line up with germline, which may come from a read error. V and J are TRBV27 and TRBJ2-7; possibly TRBD2 for D (6 bases). The V gene's germline CDR1 is MNHEY and CDR2 SMNVEV (reference sequence). This CDR3 has 14 residues. The CDR3 region has the DNA TGTGCCAGCAGTAGTGGGGGGAGCTCCTACGAGCATTACTTC. Translating it yields CASSSGGSSYEHYF.

This clonotype was counted a few times. A far larger clone differs by one base, so this is likely a read error. The V gene is TRBV6-2 or TRBV6-3, the J gene TRBJ2-1; 8 bases agree with TRBD2. The germline V gene encodes CDR1 MNHEY and CDR2 SVGEGT. J lost 3 bases, V lost 8 bases, and 3 bases had no gene match. The CDR3 runs 13 residues. This CDR3 reads CASSTSGYNEQFF. Here the CDR3 DNA reads TGTGCCAGCTCCACTAGCGGCTACAATGAGCAGTTCTTC.

This clonotype appeared many times. The chain has TRBV6-1 and TRBJ2-1, with D possibly being TRBD2 (6 bases). The V gene lost 4 bases and the J gene lost 4 bases, with 14 bases spanning the gap. The CDR3 loop spans 15 amino acids. Germline CDR1 reads MNHNS; CDR2 reads SASEGT. This CDR3 is CASSGTGLPYNEQFF. The CDR3 nucleotides read TGTGCCAGCAGTGGGACGGGACTCCCGTACAATGAGCAGTTCTTC.

Points on this clonotype: An end of the junction differs from the germline gene, which may be a read error. The chain links TRBV4-1 to TRBJ2-1; 9 nucleotides align to TRBD2. Germline values: CDR1 MGHRA, CDR2 YSYEKL. This CDR3 has 15 residues. In DNA, the CDR3 is TGCACCAGCAGCCAATTAGGACTAGCGCGGAATGAGCAGTTCTTC. Encoded protein: CTSSQLGLARNEQFF.

This clonotype was recorded at least ten times. The chain uses TRBV6-1 and TRBJ2-2, with D tentatively TRBD1 or TRBD2 (7 bases each). V lost 5 bases, J lost 5 bases, and 18 bases lay in between. Germline V gives CDR1 MNHNS, CDR2 SASEGT. CDR3 length equals 16 residues. CDR3 sequence (DNA): TGTGCCAGCAGTCCCAGGGGGGGCGTCAAAACCGGGGAGCTGTTTTTT. This sequence encodes CASSPRGGVKTGELFF.

At least ten counts were recorded for this clonotype. The J gene is TRBJ2-1, the V gene TRBV7-3; the match to TRBD2 covers 12 bases. The CDR3 has 15 amino acids. Germline assignment: CDR1 SGHTA and CDR2 FQGTGA. V was pared by 5 bases and J by 9 bases, with 8 bases of the junction left unmatched. CDR3 DNA: TGTGCCAGCAGCCTACTAGCGGGAGGTAATAGTGAGCAGTTCTTC. Translated: CASSLLAGGNSEQFF. Looking up the rest from reference TRBV7-3 and TRBJ2-1 gives the full variable domain: GAGVSQTPSNKVTEKGKYVELRCDPISGHTALYWYRQSLGQGPEFLIYFQGTGAADDSGLPNDRFFAVRPEGSVSTLKIQRTERGDSAVYLCASSLLAGGNSEQFFGPGTRLTVL.

This clonotype came up many times. The rearrangement links TRBV6-2 or TRBV6-3 to TRBJ2-7, with D perhaps assigned TRBD1 or TRBD2 (6 bases each). Trimming pared 6 bases from V and 4 bases from J, leaving 13 bases between. CDR3 length: 13 residues. Looked up from germline, CDR1 is MNHEY and CDR2 is SVGEGT. In DNA form, the CDR3 reads TGTGCCAGCAGGGCCGGAGGGGGTTACGAGCAGTACTTC. Translating it yields CASRAGGGYEQYF.

Regarding this clonotype: A far larger clone lies a single base away; this is likely a read error. This chain links TRBV6-2 or TRBV6-3 with TRBJ1-1, with D possibly being TRBD1 (5 bases). The CDR3 has 13 residues. Germline assignment: CDR1 MNHEY and CDR2 SVGEGT. CDR3 sequence: CASLRTSSYEQYF. The CDR3, as DNA: TGTGCCAGCCTTAGGACATCTTCCTACGAGCAGTACTTT.

This clonotype is medium-sized by share. The chain has TRBV6-1 and TRBJ2-1; TRBD1 matches at 9 bases. CDR3 length equals 15 residues. The V gene end was trimmed by 7 bases and the J gene end by 4 bases; junction bases not matched to a gene: 8. The germline CDR1 and CDR2 sequences are MNHNS and SASEGT. The CDR3 region is CASTKQGALYNEQFF. CDR3 coding DNA: TGTGCCAGCACAAAACAGGGGGCGCTTTACAATGAGCAGTTCTTC.

The genes are TRBV6-1 and TRBJ1-6; D is unresolved. CDR3 length: 14 amino acids. Trimming took 5 bases from V and 4 from J, leaving 9 bases between them. Germline loops: CDR1 MNHNS, CDR2 SASEGT. CDR3 residues: CASSPGPYNSPLHF. The CDR3 DNA sequence: TGTGCCAGCAGTCCTGGACCATATAATTCACCCCTCCACTTT.

As regards this clonotype: A read error may produce the germline difference seen at one junction end. The V and J genes are TRBV6-5 and TRBJ2-3; no firm D call. Germline V gene data show CDR1 as MNHEY and CDR2 as SVGAGI. The CDR3 loop spans 12 amino acids. The CDR3 is CANSFQVDTQYF. DNA for the CDR3: TGTGCCAACAGTTTTCAGGTAGATACGCAGTATTTT.